A single sample is the source of the 14 T cell receptor beta chains below, sequenced in a study of cytomegalovirus exposure and HLA in healthy donors (dated by TCRdb to the late 2010s). Libraries were built with the immunoSEQ multiplex PCR assay. For the multiplex PCR, a mixture combining 60 forward primers for TCR Vbeta segments and 13 reverse primers for TCR Jbeta segments was used. Here the immuneACCESS table is served through TCRdb, limited to in-frame sequences with V and J called. Missing clones are a known gap in these copies; in checked studies unresolved V genes cover under half, and the rest lacks a known reason. For this sample there are about 250,000 clones; about 66% appear just once. In total, the top ten clones hold 2% to 2.5% of the sample. The material sequenced was PBMCs. The receptor set was obtained from a female donor in good health and CMV-seronegative.

This chain links TRBV30 with TRBJ2-2, with 8 bases lining up with TRBD2. With 2 bases clipped from V and 7 bases from J, the junction kept 6 bases outside the gene matches. Germline CDR1 reads GTSNPN; CDR2 reads SVGIG (reference sequence). The CDR3 loop spans 14 amino acids. The CDR3 DNA reads TGTGCCTGGAGTTCAACTAGCGGCGTCGGGGAGCTGTTTTTT. Protein: CAWSSTSGVGELFF. The variable domain in full, completed from reference TRBV30 and TRBJ2-2, reads SQTIHQWPATLVQPVGSPLSLECTVEGTSNPNLYWYRQAAGRGLQLLFYSVGIGQISSEVPQNLSASRPQDRQFILSSKKLLLSDSGFYLCAWSSTSGVGELFFGEGSRLTVL.

This clone has a handful of counts. The chain joins TRBV9 to TRBJ2-1; no firm D call. The CDR3 extends over 11 amino acids. V was pared by 7 bases and J by 8 bases, with 10 bases between. Germline values: CDR1 SGDLS, CDR2 YYNGEE. The CDR3 DNA reads as TGTGCCAGCGGGCGATTGGATGAGCAGTTCTTC. Protein: CASGRLDEQFF.

This chain links TRBV6-4 with TRBJ2-3, with D unresolved. Trimming pared 0 bases from V and 3 bases from J, leaving 10 bases between. The germline V gene has CDR1 MRHNA and CDR2 SNTAGT. CDR3 size: 15 residues. CDR3 loop: CASSDSPSGTDTQYF. For the CDR3, the DNA is TGTGCCAGCAGTGACTCCCCTTCAGGTACAGATACGCAGTATTTT.

DNA of the CDR3: TGCGCCAGCAGGAATGTGGGACAGGGAACCTACGAGCAGTACTTC. Amino acids: CASRNVGQGTYEQYF. The chain is built from TRBV4-1 and TRBJ2-7, with 9 bases aligning to TRBD1. CDR1 is MGHRA, CDR2 YSYEKL, per germline. V was pared by 6 bases and J by 2 bases, with 8 bases of the junction left unmatched. The length of the CDR3 is 15 residues.

The chain links TRBV2 to TRBJ2-1, with D hard to call. The CDR3 sequence is 11 residues long. V was cut by 8 bases and J by 8 bases, with 10 bases left in between. The germline gives CDR1 SNHLY, CDR2 FYNNEI. CDR3 coding DNA: TGTGCCAGCCTTTTCCGTGATGAGCAGTTCTTC. This sequence encodes CASLFRDEQFF.

The chain links TRBV6-4 to TRBJ1-4, with 10 bases matching TRBD1. Germline-derived CDR1 and CDR2 are MRHNA and SNTAGT. Trimming cost V 0 bases and J 4 bases; bases outside gene matches: 17. The CDR3 has 21 residues. The CDR3 DNA reads as TGTGCCAGCAGTGACTCGTTCAAGTTGGGGACAGGGGTTAGGGGTAATGAAAAACTGTTTTTT. Residues: CASSDSFKLGTGVRGNEKLFF.

With respect to this clone: The junction and the germline gene differ at one end; a read error may be behind it. The chain recombines TRBV7-9 with TRBJ1-2; D remains ambiguous. The germline gives CDR1 SEHNR, CDR2 FQNEAQ (reference sequence). CDR3 size: 13 residues. The CDR3 loop is CSSSFGLSSGYTF. The CDR3 coding sequence is TGTTCCAGCAGCTTCGGACTCTCTTCCGGCTACACCTTC.

This clone appeared a few times. V and J are TRBV5-1 and TRBJ1-6; 7 nucleotides agree with TRBD1. CDR3 length equals 14 residues. Losses at the gene ends were 4 bases for V and 10 bases for J; bases not matched to a gene: 8. In germline, CDR1 is SGHRS, CDR2 YFSETQ. For the CDR3, the DNA is TGCGCCAGCAGCCCGGGACAGTCCCCGTCACCCCTCCACTTT. Translated: CASSPGQSPSPLHF.

This chain uses TRBV6-6 with TRBJ2-1; TRBD1 matches at 8 bases. Trimming cost V 5 bases and J 5 bases; bases outside gene matches: 8. CDR3 length equals 15 residues. Germline V CDR1 and CDR2: MNHNY, SVGAGI (reference sequence). The CDR3 loop is CASSPGGWGNNEQFF. DNA for the CDR3: TGTGCCAGCAGTCCAGGGGGCTGGGGTAACAATGAGCAGTTCTTC.

The chain combines TRBV4-1 with TRBJ2-7; a possible D gene is TRBD1 (6 bases). The CDR3 loop spans 15 amino acids. Between the trimmed V and J ends, which lost 2 bases and 1 base, there was a span of 12 bases. Germline CDR1 is MGHRA and CDR2 is YSYEKL. In DNA, the CDR3 is TGCGCCAGCAGCCAATTTTCCGGGACATCCTACGAGCAGTACTTC. Translation gives CASSQFSGTSYEQYF.

The chain links TRBV7-9 to TRBJ2-7, with 9 positions matching TRBD2. The CDR3 is made up of 15 amino acids. From germline, CDR1 is SEHNR and CDR2 FQNEAQ (reference sequence). J lost 0 bases, V lost 3 bases, and 3 bases had no gene match. CDR3 sequence reads: CASSFSGGSSYEQYF. The DNA for the CDR3 is TGTGCCAGCAGCTTTAGCGGGGGAAGCTCCTACGAGCAGTACTTC.

The chain's CDR3 is CASSPTLADSTDTQYF. CDR3 in DNA: TGTGCCAGCAGTCCTACCTTGGCGGATAGCACAGATACGCAGTATTTT. The chain combines TRBV28 with TRBJ2-3; D is uncertain. Germline V CDR1 and CDR2: MDHEN, SYDVKM. The CDR3 is made up of 16 amino acids. Between the trimmed V and J ends, which lost 5 bases and 0 bases, there was a span of 15 bases.

This clone was found a few times. The chain uses TRBV27 and TRBJ1-1; D is possibly TRBD1 (5 bases). The CDR3 has 13 residues. V was clipped by 8 bases and J by 1 base, with 11 bases between them. In germline, CDR1 is MNHEY, CDR2 SMNVEV (reference sequence). The CDR3 coding sequence is TGTGCCAGCGGGGGGACCCGGAACACTGAAGCTTTCTTT. It translates to CASGGTRNTEAFF.

The J gene is TRBJ2-1, the V gene TRBV27, with 9 nucleotides matching TRBD2. Looked up from germline, CDR1 is MNHEY and CDR2 is SMNVEV (reference sequence). V gave up 3 bases and J gave up 7 bases; unmatched junction bases: 19. The CDR3 contains 19 residues. This CDR3 is CASSFRNRGLAINANEQFF. DNA of the CDR3: TGTGCCAGCAGTTTCCGTAACCGCGGACTAGCGATAAATGCGAATGAGCAGTTCTTC.